This T cell receptor (beta chain) was captured by sequencing in a study of human T cells and chemical hapten exposure. The study's findings and limits: TCRs whose frequency exceeded 1 in 1000 remained the same following DPC sensitization.

Separate cDNA molecules received unique molecular identifiers, which the library attached to them. Authors' methods: Samples held a median of roughly 100,000 TCRs, range 23,224–690,600. TCRdb re-derived calls from the RACE reads in MiXCR, one entry per CDR3 protein. None of the V and J calls come from the authors' own analysis; TCRdb made them. The sample contains about 79,000 distinct CDR3 sequences, about 8.7% of which appear only once. Described time point: healthy volunteer bleed at 6 weeks. Total RNA was isolated from whole blood that had not been fractionated. This CDR3 comprises 15 residues. V gave up 5 bases and J gave up 4 bases; unmatched junction bases: 4. The germline gives CDR1 MNHEY, CDR2 SVGAGI. This clonotype was counted a few times. Its antigen is not identified.

This TCR was recovered from a male donor in good health. Some clones in this sample may be carry-over from other donors' samples. The chain combines TRBV6-5 with TRBJ2-3; 12 bases are a match to TRBD1. What was sequenced was whole blood. CDR3 DNA: TGTGCCAGCAGTCCCGGGACAGGGGGCTCAGATACGCAGTATTTT. Residues: CASSPGTGGSDTQYF.